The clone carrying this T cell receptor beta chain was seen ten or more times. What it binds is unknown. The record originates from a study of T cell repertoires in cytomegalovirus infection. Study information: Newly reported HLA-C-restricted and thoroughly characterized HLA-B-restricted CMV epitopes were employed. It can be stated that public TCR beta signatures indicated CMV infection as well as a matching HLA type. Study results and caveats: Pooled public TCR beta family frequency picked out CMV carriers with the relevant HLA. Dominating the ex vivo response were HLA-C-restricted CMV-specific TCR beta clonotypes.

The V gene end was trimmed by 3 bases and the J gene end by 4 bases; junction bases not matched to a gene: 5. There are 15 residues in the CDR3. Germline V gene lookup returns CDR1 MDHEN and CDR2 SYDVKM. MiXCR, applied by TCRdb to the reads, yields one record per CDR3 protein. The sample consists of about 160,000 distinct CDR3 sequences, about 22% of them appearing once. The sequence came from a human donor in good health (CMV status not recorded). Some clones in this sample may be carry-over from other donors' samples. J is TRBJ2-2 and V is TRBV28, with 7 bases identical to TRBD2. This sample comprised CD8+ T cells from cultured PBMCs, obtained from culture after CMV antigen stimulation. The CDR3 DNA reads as TGTGCCAGCAGTTTTATTGGGGGGGGCACCGGGGAGCTGTTTTTT. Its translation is CASSFIGGGTGELFF.